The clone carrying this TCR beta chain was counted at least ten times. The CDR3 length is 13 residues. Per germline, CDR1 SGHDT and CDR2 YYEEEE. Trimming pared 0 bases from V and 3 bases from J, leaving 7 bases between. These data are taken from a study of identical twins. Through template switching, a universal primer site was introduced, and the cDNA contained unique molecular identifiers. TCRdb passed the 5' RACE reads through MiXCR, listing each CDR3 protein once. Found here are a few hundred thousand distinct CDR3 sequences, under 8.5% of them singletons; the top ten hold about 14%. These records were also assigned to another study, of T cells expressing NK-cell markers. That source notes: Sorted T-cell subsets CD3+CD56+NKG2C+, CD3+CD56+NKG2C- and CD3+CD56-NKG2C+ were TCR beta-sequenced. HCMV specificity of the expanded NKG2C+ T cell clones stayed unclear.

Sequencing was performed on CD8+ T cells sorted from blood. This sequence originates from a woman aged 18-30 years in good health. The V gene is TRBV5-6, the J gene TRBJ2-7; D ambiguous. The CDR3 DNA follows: TGTGCCAGCAGCTTGGAGGTGGGCTACGAGCAGTACTTC. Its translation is CASSLEVGYEQYF.